The entry that follows covers one T cell receptor (beta chain) sequence. Sequencing was performed with immunoSEQ multiplex PCR; in TCRdb, only in-frame clones are kept and a portion is missing. Seen here are more than 55,000 clones, roughly three quarters observed once, and the top ten hold 2.5% to 3.5%. The data originate from a study of blood T cell repertoires in COVID-19. The overall study: PBMCs, B-cell-depleted T cells, or T cells provided the cDNA or gDNA that made up the material.

Trimming at V came to 5 bases and at J to 2 bases, leaving 9 bases not matched to a gene. Germline V gene data show CDR1 as SGHNT and CDR2 as YENEEA. The CDR3 covers 16 residues. The TCR comes from a man between 60 and 70 years old with acute or convalescent COVID-19. Source material: peripheral blood. The chain is built from TRBV11-3 and TRBJ2-3; 8 bases line up with TRBD2. DNA for the CDR3: TGTGCCAGCAGCGGCGGGGGGCCAATCTCCACAGATACGCAGTATTTT. As protein: CASSGGGPISTDTQYF.